The table lists the clone carrying this T cell receptor beta chain with a few counts. Using immunoSEQ multiplex PCR, the repertoire was profiled, and TCRdb retains in-frame clones only, with some absent. The sample lists around 140,000 clones, 84% occurring once. This entry is derived from a study of blood T cell repertoires in COVID-19. Study-wide background: T cells, B-cell-depleted T cells, or PBMCs supplied cDNA or gDNA.

CDR3 size: 15 residues. Germline V gene lookup returns CDR1 SGHDT and CDR2 YYEEEE. With 5 bases clipped from V and 5 bases from J, the junction kept 9 bases outside the gene matches. Sequenced sample: peripheral blood. This sequence originates from a man aged 55 to 70 with active or convalescent COVID-19. The chain employs TRBV5-6 and TRBJ1-1, with 10 bases that match TRBD1. CDR3 residues: CASSSTGGVYTEAFF. CDR3 DNA: TGTGCCAGCAGTTCGACAGGGGGCGTTTATACTGAAGCTTTCTTT.